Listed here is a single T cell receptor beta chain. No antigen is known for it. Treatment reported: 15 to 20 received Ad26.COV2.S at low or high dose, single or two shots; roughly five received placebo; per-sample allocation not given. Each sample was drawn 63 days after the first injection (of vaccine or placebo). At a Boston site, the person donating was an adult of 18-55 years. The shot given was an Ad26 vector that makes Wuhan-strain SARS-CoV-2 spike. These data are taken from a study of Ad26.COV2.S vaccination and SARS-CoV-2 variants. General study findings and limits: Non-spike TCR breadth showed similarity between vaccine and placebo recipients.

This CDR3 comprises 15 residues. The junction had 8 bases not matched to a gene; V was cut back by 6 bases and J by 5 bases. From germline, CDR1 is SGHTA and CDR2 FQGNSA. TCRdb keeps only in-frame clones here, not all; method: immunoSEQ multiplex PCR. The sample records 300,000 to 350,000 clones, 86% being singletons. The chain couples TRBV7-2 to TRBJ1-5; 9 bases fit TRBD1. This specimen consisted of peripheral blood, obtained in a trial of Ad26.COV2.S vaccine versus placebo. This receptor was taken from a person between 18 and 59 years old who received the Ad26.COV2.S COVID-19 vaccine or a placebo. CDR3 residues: CASSVQGANDQPQHF. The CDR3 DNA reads TGTGCCAGCAGTGTACAGGGGGCGAACGATCAGCCCCAGCATTTT.